This is a list of T cell receptor beta chains from one sample in a study of blood T cell repertoires in COVID-19. Sequencing used immunoSEQ multiplex PCR; TCRdb keeps in-frame clones, though not all of them. The table shows approximately 250,000 clones, with approximately 82% occurring only once. Sequenced sample: PBMCs or T cells enriched from blood (not recorded which). These receptors were taken from a man between 35 and 55 years old who had recovered from COVID-19. The CDR3 runs from the conserved cysteine through the conserved F or W. The D gene is left open where the match is weak. Clone size is given for some rows only: seen once, a few or many times, or a class if the clone is expanded.

few | TRBD1 | TRBJ2-7 | TRBV18 | CASSKGARYEQYF | TGTGCCAGCTCAAAGGGGGCGAGGTACGAGCAGTACTTC
. | TRBD1 | TRBJ1-1 | TRBV6-5 | CASRRDSMNTEAFF | TGTGCCAGCAGACGGGACAGCATGAACACTGAAGCTTTCTTT
. | TRBD2 | TRBJ2-1 | TRBV5-4 | CASSPTSGGEQFF | TGTGCCAGCAGCCCCACTAGCGGTGGTGAGCAGTTCTTC
many | TRBD2 | TRBJ2-1 | TRBV3-1/TRBV3-2 | CASSQDSISLLAGIYNEQFF | TGTGCCAGCAGCCAAGATTCCATATCCCTACTAGCGGGGATCTACAATGAGCAGTTCTTC
once | . | TRBJ1-2 | TRBV5-4 | CASSSSTGFPYYGYTF | TGTGCCAGCAGCTCGTCAACAGGGTTCCCATACTATGGCTACACCTTC
few | TRBD1 | TRBJ2-1 | TRBV7-3 | CASSLSPPGQGDEQFF | TGTGCCAGCAGCTTAAGCCCACCGGGACAGGGTGATGAGCAGTTCTTC
. | TRBD1 | TRBJ1-6 | TRBV18 | CASSWDRDSPLHF | TGTGCCAGCTCGTGGGACAGGGATTCACCCCTCCACTTT
. | TRBD1 | TRBJ1-1 | TRBV2 | CASKRQGEAFF | TGTGCCAGCAAAAGACAGGGTGAAGCTTTCTTT
. | TRBD2 | TRBJ2-3 | TRBV5-4 | CASSLGGTGGEQYF | TGTGCCAGCAGTTTAGGCGGGACGGGAGGTGAGCAGTATTTT
. | TRBD1 | TRBJ2-7 | TRBV28 | CASSTPGQNYEQYF | TGTGCCAGCAGTACGCCGGGACAGAACTACGAGCAGTACTTC
. | . | TRBJ1-5 | TRBV10-3 | CAISEGGLSQPQHF | TGTGCCATCAGTGAGGGAGGCCTCAGTCAGCCCCAGCATTTT
. | . | TRBJ1-3 | TRBV28 | CASSSLSYTIYF | TGTGCCAGCAGTTCATTAAGCTACACCATATATTTT
. | . | TRBJ1-2 | TRBV28 | CASSEGVRNYTF | TGTGCCAGCAGTGAGGGAGTGCGGAACTACACCTTC
. | TRBD2 | TRBJ2-2 | TRBV27 | CASSFRASGSGLAGELFF | TGTGCCAGCAGTTTTAGGGCCAGCGGGAGTGGGTTGGCCGGGGAGCTGTTTTTT
once | . | TRBJ1-4 | TRBV10-3 | CAISELNEKLFF | TGTGCCATCAGTGAGCTTAATGAAAAACTGTTTTTT
. | . | TRBJ2-1 | TRBV28 | CASSSPASSYNEQFF | TGTGCCAGCAGTTCACCCGCTAGCTCCTACAATGAGCAGTTCTTC
. | . | TRBJ1-1 | TRBV21-1 | CASSARDRVTEAFF | TGTGCCAGCAGCGCCCGGGACAGGGTCACTGAAGCTTTCTTT
. | . | TRBJ2-7 | TRBV2 | CASTGGLILSGGYEQYF | TGTGCCAGCACCGGAGGACTTATCCTCTCAGGAGGGTACGAGCAGTACTTC
. | . | TRBJ2-1 | TRBV3-1/TRBV3-2 | CASSQVLARNEQFF | TGTGCCAGCAGCCAGGTTCTAGCTAGGAATGAGCAGTTCTTC
. | . | TRBJ1-4 | TRBV7-9 | CASSPAGRGSNEKLFF | TGTGCCAGCAGCCCTGCTGGGAGGGGGTCTAATGAAAAACTGTTTTTT
. | . | TRBJ1-3 | TRBV7-2 | CASGSQAGGSGNTIYF | TGTGCCAGCGGATCACAAGCCGGGGGGTCTGGAAACACCATATATTTT
. | . | TRBJ2-2 | TRBV7-3 | CASSFRGSGELFF | TGTGCCAGCAGCTTCCGCGGGTCCGGGGAGCTGTTTTTT
. | . | TRBJ1-5 | TRBV5-4 | CASSLWEGDQPQHF | TGTGCCAGCAGCCTGTGGGAGGGCGATCAGCCCCAGCATTTT
. | . | TRBJ1-3 | TRBV25-1 | CASSVGATSGNTIYF | TGTGCCAGCAGTGTCGGAGCTACCTCTGGAAACACCATATATTTT
. | TRBD1 | TRBJ1-4 | TRBV10-3 | CAIRGQDNEKLFF | TGTGCCATCAGGGGACAGGATAATGAAAAACTGTTTTTT
. | TRBD1 | TRBJ1-2 | TRBV19 | CASSKQGAGYTF | TGTGCCAGTTCTAAACAGGGGGCTGGCTACACCTTC
few | . | TRBJ2-5 | TRBV11-3 | CASSPESQETQYF | TGTGCCAGCAGCCCAGAAAGCCAAGAGACCCAGTACTTC
. | TRBD1 | TRBJ2-5 | TRBV5-1 | CASSSNAGTGQETQYF | TGCGCCAGCAGCTCCAACGCCGGGACAGGGCAAGAGACCCAGTACTTC
. | . | TRBJ1-5 | TRBV27 | CASSLPGRDVNQPQHF | TGTGCCAGCAGTCTCCCGGGGAGGGACGTCAATCAGCCCCAGCATTTT
. | TRBD2 | TRBJ2-5 | TRBV25-1 | CASSAGTTLLRYF | TGTGCCAGCAGCGCCGGGACTACCCTCCTTCGGTACTTC
. | . | TRBJ2-7 | TRBV29-1 | CSVEVSPNEQYF | TGCAGCGTTGAAGTCAGTCCCAACGAGCAGTACTTC
. | . | TRBJ2-3 | TRBV7-3 | CASSSGTSTDTQYF | TGTGCCAGCAGCTCGGGGACTAGCACAGATACGCAGTATTTT
. | . | TRBJ1-2 | TRBV30 | CAWSSGVYGYTF | TGTGCCTGGAGTTCGGGGGTCTATGGCTACACCTTC
. | . | TRBJ1-5 | TRBV5-3 | CARSSLQGRIGSNQPQHF | TGTGCCAGAAGCTCGCTACAGGGTCGAATTGGGAGCAATCAGCCCCAGCATTTT
. | . | TRBJ2-1 | TRBV29-1 | CSVGRVEENEQFF | TGCAGCGTTGGCAGGGTCGAGGAAAATGAGCAGTTCTTC
. | TRBD1 | TRBJ2-7 | TRBV15 | CATSRPRDRAYEQYF | TGTGCCACCAGCAGACCTCGGGACAGGGCCTACGAGCAGTACTTC
once | . | TRBJ2-7 | TRBV9 | CASSVGGTESYEQYF | TGTGCCAGCAGCGTGGGCGGGACGGAGTCCTACGAGCAGTACTTC
. | . | TRBJ1-2 | TRBV29-1 | CSVVQGLGYGYTF | TGCAGCGTTGTCCAGGGGTTGGGCTATGGCTACACCTTC
. | . | TRBJ1-6 | TRBV7-3 | CASSPGGGGSPLHF | TGTGCCAGCAGCCCCGGGGGGGGTGGGTCACCCCTCCACTTT
few | . | TRBJ1-1 | TRBV28 | CASTQGLGEAFF | TGTGCCAGCACTCAGGGGCTCGGTGAAGCTTTCTTT
. | TRBD1 | TRBJ2-1 | TRBV9 | CASSGGVGQGGREQFF | TGTGCCAGCAGCGGTGGCGTTGGACAGGGAGGAAGGGAGCAGTTCTTC
. | TRBD1 | TRBJ2-7 | TRBV5-4 | CASSLAGQGHSYEQYF | TGTGCCAGCAGCTTGGCAGGACAGGGGCATTCCTACGAGCAGTACTTC
. | . | TRBJ1-2 | TRBV5-6 | CASSLSLYGYTF | TGTGCCAGCAGCTTGTCACTCTATGGCTACACCTTC
. | . | TRBJ1-1 | TRBV27 | CASSLNGGGSVEAFF | TGTGCCAGCAGTTTAAACGGCGGCGGGTCGGTTGAAGCTTTCTTT
. | . | TRBJ1-4 | TRBV6-1 | CASSERSRTNEKLFF | TGTGCCAGCAGTGAAAGGTCGCGGACTAATGAAAAACTGTTTTTT
. | TRBD2 | TRBJ2-3 | TRBV7-3 | CASSLSGADTDTQYF | TGTGCCAGCAGCCTCAGCGGGGCTGACACAGATACGCAGTATTTT
. | TRBD2 | TRBJ2-5 | TRBV4-1 | CASSQAPSGARETQYF | TGCGCCAGCAGCCAGGCCCCTAGCGGAGCTAGGGAGACCCAGTACTTC
. | . | TRBJ1-2 | TRBV18 | CASSLTGKDYGYTF | TGTGCCAGCTCTCTCACAGGGAAGGACTATGGCTACACCTTC
many | . | TRBJ2-2 | TRBV9 | CASSLITGELFF | TGTGCCAGCAGCCTAATCACCGGGGAGCTGTTTTTT
. | . | TRBJ1-2 | TRBV30 | CAWSVPQGGYTF | TGTGCCTGGAGTGTACCCCAGGGTGGCTACACCTTC